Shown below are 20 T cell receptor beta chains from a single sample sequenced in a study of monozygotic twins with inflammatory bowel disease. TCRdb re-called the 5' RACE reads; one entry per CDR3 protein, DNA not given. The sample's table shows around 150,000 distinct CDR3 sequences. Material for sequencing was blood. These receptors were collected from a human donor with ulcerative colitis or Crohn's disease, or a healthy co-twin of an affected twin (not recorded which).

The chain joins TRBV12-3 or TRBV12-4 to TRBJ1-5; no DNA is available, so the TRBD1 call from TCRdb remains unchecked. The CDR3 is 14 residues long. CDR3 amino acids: CASSLGQSNQPQHF.

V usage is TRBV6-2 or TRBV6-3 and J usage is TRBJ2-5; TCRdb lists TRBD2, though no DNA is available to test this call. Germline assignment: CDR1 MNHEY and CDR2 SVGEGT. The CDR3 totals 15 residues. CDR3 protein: CASTELGLVQETQYF.

CDR3 in amino acids: CASSYSIMGQGLYEQYF. J is TRBJ2-7 and V is TRBV6-5; absent DNA, TCRdb's TRBD1 call cannot be checked. CDR1 is MNHEY and CDR2 is SVGAGI in the germline V gene. CDR3 length: 17 amino acids.

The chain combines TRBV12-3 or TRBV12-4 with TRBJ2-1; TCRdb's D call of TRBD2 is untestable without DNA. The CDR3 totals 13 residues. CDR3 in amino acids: CASGRAKGDEQFF.

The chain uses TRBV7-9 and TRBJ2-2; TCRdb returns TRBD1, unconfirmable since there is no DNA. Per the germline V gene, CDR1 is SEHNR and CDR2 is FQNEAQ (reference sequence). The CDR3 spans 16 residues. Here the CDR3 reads CASSLVDRGQTGELFF.

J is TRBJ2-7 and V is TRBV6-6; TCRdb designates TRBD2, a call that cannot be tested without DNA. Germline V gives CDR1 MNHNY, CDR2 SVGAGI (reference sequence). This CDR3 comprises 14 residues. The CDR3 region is CASSPQAGAYEQYF.

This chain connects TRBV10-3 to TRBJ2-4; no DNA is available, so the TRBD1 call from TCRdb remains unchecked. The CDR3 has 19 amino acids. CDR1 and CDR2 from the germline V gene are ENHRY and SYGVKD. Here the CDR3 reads CAISESPPAWAIAKNIQYF.

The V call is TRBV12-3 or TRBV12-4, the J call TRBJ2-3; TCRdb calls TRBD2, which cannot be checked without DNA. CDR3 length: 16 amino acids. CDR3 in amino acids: CASSRKRDFSTDTQYF.

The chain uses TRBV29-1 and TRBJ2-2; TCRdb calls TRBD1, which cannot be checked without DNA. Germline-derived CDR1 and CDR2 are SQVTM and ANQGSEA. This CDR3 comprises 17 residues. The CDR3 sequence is CSVEEGGGQGSPGELFF.

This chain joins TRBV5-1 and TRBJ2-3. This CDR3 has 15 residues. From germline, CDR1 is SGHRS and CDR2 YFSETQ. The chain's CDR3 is CASSLALARTDTQYF.

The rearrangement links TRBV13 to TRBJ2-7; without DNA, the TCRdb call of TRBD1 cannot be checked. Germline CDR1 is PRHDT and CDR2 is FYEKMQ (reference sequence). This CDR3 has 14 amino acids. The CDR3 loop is CASSRQGATYEQYF.

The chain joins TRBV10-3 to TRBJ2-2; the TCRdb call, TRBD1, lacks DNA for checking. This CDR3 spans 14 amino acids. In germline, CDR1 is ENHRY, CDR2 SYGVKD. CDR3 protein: CAISGTGGTGELFF.

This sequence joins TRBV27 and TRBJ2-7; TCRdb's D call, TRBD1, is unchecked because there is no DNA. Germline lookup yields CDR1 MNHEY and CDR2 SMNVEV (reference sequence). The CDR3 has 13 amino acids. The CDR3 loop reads CASSPRGPYEQYF.

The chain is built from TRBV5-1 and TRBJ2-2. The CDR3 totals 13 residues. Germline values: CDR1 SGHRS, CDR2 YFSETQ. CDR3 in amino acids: CASSLVEYGELFF.

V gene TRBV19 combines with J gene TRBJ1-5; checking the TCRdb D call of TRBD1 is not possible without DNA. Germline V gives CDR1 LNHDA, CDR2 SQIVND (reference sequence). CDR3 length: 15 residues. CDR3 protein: CASSMGTLGDQPQHF.

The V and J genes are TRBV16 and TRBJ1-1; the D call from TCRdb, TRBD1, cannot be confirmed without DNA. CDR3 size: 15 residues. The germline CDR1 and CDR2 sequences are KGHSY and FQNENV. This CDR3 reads CASSPPRDTYTEAFF.

The CDR3 is CASSSTGTSFNEQFF. The gene calls are TRBV7-2 and TRBJ2-1; TCRdb names TRBD2, which stays unverified in the absence of DNA. The V gene's germline CDR1 is SGHTA and CDR2 FQGNSA. The CDR3 is made up of 15 amino acids.

The CDR3 reads CSVELRGRNTEAFF. This chain links TRBV29-1 with TRBJ1-1. Germline V CDR1 and CDR2: SQVTM, ANQGSEA. The CDR3 contains 14 residues.

The CDR3 sequence is CASSLSRYGYTF. This sequence joins TRBV28 and TRBJ1-2. Germline V CDR1 and CDR2: MDHEN, SYDVKM. The CDR3 contains 12 residues.

The CDR3 here is CASSKRTGTGGEETQYF. The chain has TRBV12-3 or TRBV12-4 and TRBJ2-5; the D gene TCRdb calls, TRBD1, cannot be checked with no DNA. The CDR3 totals 17 residues.